There are many counts of the clone carrying this T cell receptor beta chain. What it recognizes is unknown. This CDR3 has 13 residues. Trimming removed 3 bases at V and 5 bases at J, with 11 bases between. Germline CDR1 is DFQATT and CDR2 is SNEGSKA (reference sequence). 5'RACE with 10-nucleotide random UMIs produced the cDNA. TCRdb reprocessed the 5' RACE reads via MiXCR and lists one record per CDR3 protein. This sample carries 85,000 to 100,000 distinct CDR3 sequences, around 3.3% of them seen once, and the ten largest clones take around 6%. The data were obtained in a study of neurological immune-mediated disorders. Study outcomes and limitations: Among 34 multiple sclerosis patients, 18 had repertoires that phylogenetic grouping placed in one related-CDR3 cluster, a possible signature.

The chain carries TRBV20-1 and TRBJ1-5, with D unclear. This receptor was obtained from a woman aged 18-29 years with multiple sclerosis. Sequencing was performed on PBMCs. CDR3 loop: CSAREQEDQPQHF. The DNA for the CDR3 is TGCAGTGCTAGGGAACAAGAAGATCAGCCCCAGCATTTT.